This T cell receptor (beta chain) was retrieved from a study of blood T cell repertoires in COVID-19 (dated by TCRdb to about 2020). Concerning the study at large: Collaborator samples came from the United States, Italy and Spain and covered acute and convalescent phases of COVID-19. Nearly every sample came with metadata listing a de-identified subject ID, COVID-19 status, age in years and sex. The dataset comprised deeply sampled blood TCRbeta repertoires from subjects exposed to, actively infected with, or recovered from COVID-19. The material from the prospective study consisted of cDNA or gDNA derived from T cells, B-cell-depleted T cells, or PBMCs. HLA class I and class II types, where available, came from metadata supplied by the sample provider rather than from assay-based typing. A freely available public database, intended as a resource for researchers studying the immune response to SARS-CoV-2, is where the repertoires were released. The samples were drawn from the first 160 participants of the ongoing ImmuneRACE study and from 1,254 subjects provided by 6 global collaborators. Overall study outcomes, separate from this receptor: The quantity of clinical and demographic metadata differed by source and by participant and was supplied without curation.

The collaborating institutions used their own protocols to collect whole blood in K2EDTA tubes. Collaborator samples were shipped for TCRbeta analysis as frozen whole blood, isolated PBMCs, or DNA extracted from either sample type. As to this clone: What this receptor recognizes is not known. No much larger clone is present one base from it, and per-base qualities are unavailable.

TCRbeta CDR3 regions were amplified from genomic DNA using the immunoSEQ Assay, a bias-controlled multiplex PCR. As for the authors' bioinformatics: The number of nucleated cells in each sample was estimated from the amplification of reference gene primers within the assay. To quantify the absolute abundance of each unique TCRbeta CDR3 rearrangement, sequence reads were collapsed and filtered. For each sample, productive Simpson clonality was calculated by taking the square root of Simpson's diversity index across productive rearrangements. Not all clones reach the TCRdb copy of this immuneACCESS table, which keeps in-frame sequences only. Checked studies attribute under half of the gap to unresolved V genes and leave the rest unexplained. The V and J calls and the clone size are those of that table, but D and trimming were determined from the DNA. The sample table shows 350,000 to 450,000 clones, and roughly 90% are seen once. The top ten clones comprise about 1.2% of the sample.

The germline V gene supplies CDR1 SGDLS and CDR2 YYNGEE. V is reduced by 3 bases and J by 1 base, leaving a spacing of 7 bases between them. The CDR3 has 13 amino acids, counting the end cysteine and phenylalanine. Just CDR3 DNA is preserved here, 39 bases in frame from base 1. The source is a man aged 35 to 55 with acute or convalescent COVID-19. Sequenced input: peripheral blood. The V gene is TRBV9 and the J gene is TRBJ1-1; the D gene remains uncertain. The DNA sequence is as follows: TGTGCCAGCAGCGCCGGAGGGAACACTGAAGCTTTCTTT. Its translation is CASSAGGNTEAFF.